These 25 T cell receptor beta chains originate from one sample sequenced in a study of T cells after yellow fever vaccination. TCRdb fed the 5' RACE reads into MiXCR, producing one record per CDR3 protein. The sample has a few hundred thousand distinct CDR3 sequences; around 10% are singletons. The starting material was CD4+ T cells sorted from PBMCs, obtained 5 days after the yellow fever booster vaccination. The source of these receptors is a man younger than 35 who received the YFV17D yellow fever vaccine.

This sequence joins TRBV5-1 and TRBJ1-4, with a weak D call TRBD1 (5 bases). From germline, CDR1 is SGHRS and CDR2 YFSETQ. The germline V and J ends were trimmed by 3 bases and 10 bases, with 19 bases remaining between them. The CDR3 is 15 amino acids. Here the CDR3 DNA reads TGCGCCAGCAGCTCCCAGGGTGTGGGCCGTTCAAAACTGTTTTTT. Translation gives CASSSQGVGRSKLFF.

V is TRBV9 and J is TRBJ2-1, with D possibly being TRBD2 (5 bases). Germline CDR1 reads SGDLS; CDR2 reads YYNGEE. Trimming shortened V by 4 bases and J by 13 bases, and 21 bases separated the two germline ends. The CDR3 is 14 amino acids. The CDR3 reads CASSSLGSTTGQFF. In DNA, the CDR3 is TGTGCCAGCAGCTCCCTAGGCTCCACAACGGGACAGTTCTTC.

This chain links TRBV7-2 with TRBJ1-1, with a tentative D call TRBD1 (6 bases). Germline lookup yields CDR1 SGHTA and CDR2 FQGNSA. Trimming cost V 4 bases and J 4 bases, with 13 bases left between them. The CDR3 loop spans 14 amino acids. CDR3 amino acids: CASSSQQGGTEAFF. The CDR3 DNA reads as TGTGCCAGCAGCTCACAACAGGGTGGCACTGAAGCTTTCTTT.

The chain has TRBV20-1 and TRBJ2-2; D call uncertain. The CDR3 runs 12 residues. Trimming removed 5 bases from V and 3 bases from J, with 7 bases in between. CDR1 is DFQATT and CDR2 is SNEGSKA in the germline V gene (reference sequence). CDR3 residues: CSAPWDTGELFF. In DNA, the CDR3 is TGCAGTGCTCCATGGGACACCGGGGAGCTGTTTTTT.

This clonotype turned up a few times. This chain joins TRBV15 and TRBJ2-3; 8 nucleotides line up with TRBD2. The V gene end was trimmed by 5 bases and the J gene end by 2 bases; junction bases not matched to a gene: 9. Per germline, CDR1 LNHNV and CDR2 YYDKDF (reference sequence). CDR3 length equals 16 residues. The CDR3 here is CATSSRLARNTDTQYF. The CDR3 DNA sequence: TGTGCCACCAGCTCCCGACTAGCGAGGAACACAGATACGCAGTATTTT.

A few counts support this clonotype. V and J are TRBV4-3 and TRBJ2-5; TRBD1 is a possible D gene (6 bases). Trimming cost V 1 base and J 4 bases, with 10 bases left between them. CDR1 is LGHNA, CDR2 YSLEER, per germline. This CDR3 is built from 14 residues. This chain's CDR3 is CASSQVADRETQYF. In nucleotides, the CDR3 is TGCGCCAGCAGCCAAGTTGCGGACAGAGAGACCCAGTACTTC.

This clonotype was seen at least ten times. The chain carries TRBV6-2 or TRBV6-3 and TRBJ1-1; a weak D match, TRBD1 (6 bases). V was pared by 2 bases and J by 10 bases, with 14 bases between. Germline V CDR1 and CDR2: MNHEY, SVGEGT. This CDR3 contains 13 residues. This CDR3 reads CASSYGRTDPAFF. The CDR3 nucleotides read TGTGCCAGCAGTTACGGTCGGACAGACCCAGCTTTCTTT.

This sequence joins TRBV7-2 and TRBJ2-5, with D maybe TRBD2 (6 bases). The V gene lost 5 bases and the J gene lost 4 bases, with 14 bases spanning the gap. There are 14 residues in the CDR3. Germline assignment: CDR1 SGHTA and CDR2 FQGNSA. CDR3 sequence: CASSRDGGRETQYF. CDR3 coding DNA: TGTGCCAGCAGCAGGGACGGAGGGCGAGAGACCCAGTACTTC.

This clonotype was seen many times. The chain employs TRBV20-1 and TRBJ2-7; TRBD1 matches 7 bases. V dropped 2 bases and J dropped 5; count of bases not matched to a gene: 9. The germline V gene has CDR1 DFQATT and CDR2 SNEGSKA (reference sequence). This CDR3 is built from 14 residues. DNA of the CDR3: TGCAGTGCTAGAACCAACAGGGGATGGGACGAGCAGTACGTC. It specifies CSARTNRGWDEQYV.

This chain connects TRBV7-2 to TRBJ2-5; the D call may be TRBD1 or TRBD2 (5 bases each). V lost 5 bases to trimming and J lost 4 bases, with 17 bases between them. The germline V gene encodes CDR1 SGHTA and CDR2 FQGNSA. This CDR3 is 15 amino acids long. CDR3 nucleotides: TGTGCCAGCAGCGTAACCGGGACGAATATAGAGACCCAGTACTTC. It codes for CASSVTGTNIETQYF. Using reference TRBV7-2 and TRBJ2-5 for the parts outside the CDR3, the full variable domain is GAGVSQSPSNKVTEKGKDVELRCDPISGHTALYWYRQSLGQGLEFLIYFQGNSAPDKSGLPSDRFSAERTGGSVSTLTIQRTQQEDSAVYLCASSVTGTNIETQYFGPGTRLLVL.

This clonotype was detected only a few times. V gene TRBV7-8 combines with J gene TRBJ2-3, with D perhaps TRBD1 or TRBD2 (6 bases each). Per germline, CDR1 SGHVS and CDR2 FQNEAQ. This CDR3 comprises 15 residues. Between the trimmed V and J ends, which lost 2 bases and 0 bases, there was a span of 9 bases. CDR3 bases: TGTGCCAGCAGCTTATGGGGGGCTAGCACAGATACGCAGTATTTT. Translating it yields CASSLWGASTDTQYF.

J is TRBJ2-7 and V is TRBV11-2, with a weak D call TRBD2 (6 bases). The length of the CDR3 is 14 residues. Germline values: CDR1 SGHAT, CDR2 FQNNGV. Trimming took 5 bases from V and 3 from J, leaving 14 bases between them. CDR3 residues: CASSLSDGGYEQYV. CDR3 nucleotide sequence: TGTGCCAGCAGCCTATCTGACGGGGGCTACGAGCAGTACGTC.

This clonotype was seen only a few times. The rearrangement uses TRBV7-9 and TRBJ1-5; D may be TRBD1 (6 bases). Germline V gene sequence: CDR1 SEHNR, CDR2 FQNEAQ (reference sequence). V lost 1 base and J lost 6, with 10 bases in between. The CDR3 covers 14 residues. The CDR3, as DNA: TGTGCCAGCAGCTTAGGGGGGCCCAGTCAGCCCCAGCATTTT. Its translation: CASSLGGPSQPQHF.

The chain joins TRBV18 to TRBJ1-2; tentative D call: TRBD1 (5 bases). Per the germline V gene, CDR1 is KGHSH and CDR2 is LQKENI. V was shortened by 0 bases and J by 1 base, with 9 bases between the two germline ends. The CDR3 has 15 residues. CDR3 in DNA: TGTGCCAGCTCACCACCGGACATCCGTAACTATGGCTACACCTTC. The encoded protein is CASSPPDIRNYGYTF.

In its sample, this clonotype was seen many times. The chain employs TRBV20-1 and TRBJ1-2; no reliable D call. In germline, CDR1 is DFQATT, CDR2 SNEGSKA (reference sequence). V gave up 5 bases and J gave up 8 bases, with 15 bases separating them. CDR3 length equals 12 residues. The CDR3 is CSAPDAGIGYTF. For the CDR3, the DNA is TGCAGTGCTCCCGACGCGGGAATCGGCTACACCTTC.

This clonotype has a handful of counts. The V gene is TRBV15, the J gene TRBJ2-7, with 8 nucleotides matching TRBD1. Trimming at V came to 3 bases and at J to 2 bases, leaving 3 bases not matched to a gene. Per the germline V gene, CDR1 is LNHNV and CDR2 is YYDKDF (reference sequence). The CDR3 runs to 14 residues. The CDR3 coding sequence is TGTGCCACCAGCAGGACAGGGGTTCCCTACGAGCAGTACTTC. It translates to CATSRTGVPYEQYF.

This clonotype has only a few counts. The J gene is TRBJ1-5, the V gene TRBV9; D remains unclear. Germline CDR1 SGDLS, CDR2 YYNGEE. This CDR3 is 15 amino acids long. V lost 0 bases, J lost 7 bases, and 14 bases lay in between. The CDR3 nucleotides are TGTGCCAGCAGCGTAGGAGGGCAGATGGGCCAGCCCCAGCATTTT. This gives the protein CASSVGGQMGQPQHF.

This sequence joins TRBV2 and TRBJ2-7; D is unclear. Germline V gene sequence: CDR1 SNHLY, CDR2 FYNNEI. Trimming took off 0 bases at V and 8 bases at J, with 11 bases between the two ends. The CDR3 covers 13 residues. CDR3 protein: CASSEAPRQKQYV. The CDR3 nucleotides read TGTGCCAGCAGTGAAGCGCCCAGGCAAAAGCAGTACGTC.

The sample holds a few counts of this clonotype. The rearrangement links TRBV5-6 to TRBJ2-1; tentative D call: TRBD2 (6 bases). Trimming stripped 3 bases from V and 8 bases from J, with 12 bases between. The CDR3 totals 13 residues. CDR1 and CDR2 from the germline V gene are SGHDT and YYEEEE. DNA for the CDR3: TGTGCCAGCAGCTCTTTCGGAGGGGATGAGCAGTTCTTC. This translates into CASSSFGGDEQFF.

CDR3 amino acids: CASSVGGGEREAFF. CDR3 DNA sequence: TGTGCCAGCAGCGTAGGTGGGGGGGAGCGAGAAGCTTTCTTT. The chain uses TRBV9 and TRBJ1-1; D might be TRBD1 (5 bases). V gave up 0 bases and J gave up 8 bases, with 14 bases separating them. Looked up from germline, CDR1 is SGDLS and CDR2 is YYNGEE. The CDR3 extends over 14 amino acids.

The chain joins TRBV10-3 to TRBJ2-1; D call uncertain. Germline V gene data show CDR1 as ENHRY and CDR2 as SYGVKD. The CDR3 contains 14 residues. The V gene lost 4 bases and the J gene lost 0 bases, with 7 bases spanning the gap. The CDR3 loop reads CAISAISSYNEQFF. The CDR3 DNA reads TGTGCCATCAGTGCGATAAGCTCCTACAATGAGCAGTTCTTC.

This clonotype occurred a few times. The V and J genes are TRBV6-5 and TRBJ2-3; D could derive from TRBD1 or TRBD2 (5 bases each). The ends were cut back, 7 bases at V and 4 bases at J, with 27 bases in the middle. Germline assignment: CDR1 MNHEY and CDR2 SVGAGI. The CDR3 length is 18 residues. This CDR3 reads CASTPWGRDPAWADTQYF. In DNA, the CDR3 is TGTGCCAGCACCCCCTGGGGCAGGGACCCCGCCTGGGCAGATACGCAGTATTTT.

This clonotype was seen a handful of times. The gene calls are TRBV3-1 and TRBJ1-2; TRBD1 might be the D (6 bases). Germline-derived CDR1 and CDR2 are LGHDT and YNNKEL (reference sequence). The CDR3 is made up of 15 amino acids. With 3 bases removed from V and 0 bases from J, the gap between germline ends came to 11 bases. CDR3 sequence (DNA): TGTGCCAGCAGCCAGTGGACAGTAACTAACTATGGCTACACCTTC. Translated, it gives CASSQWTVTNYGYTF.

This clonotype was seen a handful of times. This chain uses TRBV6-5 with TRBJ1-5; TRBD1 matches 8 bases. The V and J ends lost 1 base and 4 bases, in that order; junction bases with no gene match: 6. The CDR3 consists of 16 residues. Germline CDR1 reads MNHEY; CDR2 reads SVGAGI. The CDR3 spells CASSYYTTGGNQPQHF. For the CDR3, the DNA is TGTGCCAGCAGTTACTATACTACAGGGGGAAATCAGCCCCAGCATTTT.

The CDR3 sequence: CASSLRPGRGQETQYF. CDR3 DNA: TGTGCCAGCAGCTTACGGCCGGGGCGGGGTCAAGAGACCCAGTACTTC. This sequence joins TRBV7-2 and TRBJ2-5; tentative D call: TRBD2 (6 bases). The V gene's germline CDR1 is SGHTA and CDR2 FQGNSA. This CDR3 region has 16 residues. Trimming removed 2 bases at V and 2 bases at J, with 15 bases between.